Listed below are T cell receptor beta chains from one sample, sequenced in a study of cytomegalovirus exposure and HLA in healthy donors. TCRdb's table, derived via immunoSEQ multiplex PCR, lists solely in-frame clones and lacks some. Among more than 150,000 clones listed, about 83% were seen once. Sequencing was carried out using PBMCs. These receptors all stem from a woman aged 30 to 39 in good health and CMV-seropositive. Both conserved end residues are part of each CDR3. A D gene is named only where the DNA matches it firmly. Clone size, where shown, is once, few, many, or a class for clones that have expanded.

>TRBV6-4|16|.|.|TRBJ1-2
CASSINWEPINYGYTF
TGTGCCAGCAGCATCAATTGGGAGCCCATTAACTATGGCTACACCTTC
>TRBV5-1|16|TRBD2|once|TRBJ2-1
CASSGTSGRIYNEQFF
TGCGCCAGCAGTGGGACTAGCGGGAGGATCTACAATGAGCAGTTCTTC
>TRBV19|15|TRBD1|once|TRBJ1-1
CASSTRTGRNTEAFF
TGTGCCAGTAGTACACGGACAGGGCGGAACACTGAAGCTTTCTTT
>TRBV4-2|15|.|.|TRBJ2-7
CASSQDDSGAYEQYF
TGTGCCAGCAGCCAAGATGATAGCGGCGCCTACGAGCAGTACTTC
>TRBV5-1|16|TRBD1|.|TRBJ2-5
CASSLGTGANQETQYF
TGCGCCAGCAGCTTGGGAACAGGGGCCAACCAAGAGACCCAGTACTTC
>TRBV2|15|TRBD2|.|TRBJ2-1
CASSEAGTSLNEQFF
TGTGCCAGCAGTGAAGCTGGGACTAGTCTGAATGAGCAGTTCTTC
>TRBV11-2|13|.|.|TRBJ2-4
CASSLIPGNIQYF
TGTGCCAGCAGCTTAATACCAGGAAACATTCAGTACTTC
>TRBV27|15|TRBD2|once|TRBJ2-1
CASSFAGTSYNEQFF
TGTGCCAGCAGTTTCGCCGGGACTAGCTACAATGAGCAGTTCTTC
>TRBV6-1|19|.|.|TRBJ1-1
CASSGIDGGGPWWNTEAFF
TGTGCCAGCAGTGGAATCGATGGGGGGGGTCCGTGGTGGAACACTGAAGCTTTCTTT
>TRBV19|16|TRBD1|.|TRBJ2-2
CASSMGTGSNTGELFF
TGTGCCAGTAGTATGGGGACAGGGTCCAACACCGGGGAGCTGTTTTTT
>TRBV4-3|16|TRBD1|.|TRBJ2-7
CASSQDEDRGPYEQYF
TGCGCCAGCAGCCAAGATGAGGACAGGGGGCCCTACGAGCAGTACTTC
>TRBV19|14|TRBD1|.|TRBJ1-1
CASSTRTGNTEAFF
TGTGCCAGTAGTACCCGGACAGGGAACACTGAAGCTTTCTTT
>TRBV9|14|TRBD1|.|TRBJ1-4
CASSVGQGREKLFF
TGTGCCAGCAGCGTAGGACAGGGAAGAGAAAAACTGTTTTTT
>TRBV2|14|TRBD1|.|TRBJ1-1
CASRQTGGNTEAFF
TGTGCCAGCAGGCAGACAGGGGGCAACACTGAAGCTTTCTTT
>TRBV10-1|15|.|.|TRBJ2-2
CASSEARVGTGELFF
TGCGCCAGCAGTGAGGCCAGGGTGGGGACCGGGGAGCTGTTTTTT
>TRBV9|14|.|.|TRBJ2-2
CASTRTAYTGELFF
TGTGCCAGCACCAGGACAGCATACACCGGGGAGCTGTTTTTT
>TRBV5-1|15|TRBD1|few|TRBJ1-5
CASSLGTGGNQPQHF
TGCGCCAGCAGCTTGGGGACAGGGGGCAATCAGCCCCAGCATTTT
>TRBV4-3|14|.|.|TRBJ1-2
CASSQDPRGSGYTF
TGCGCCAGCAGCCAGGACCCACGGGGAAGTGGCTACACCTTC
>TRBV19|16|TRBD1|.|TRBJ2-7
CASSKPGQGKLDEQYF
TGTGCCAGTAGTAAACCGGGACAGGGAAAACTCGACGAGCAGTACTTC
>TRBV28|13|.|.|TRBJ1-1
CASNPSVGTEAFF
TGTGCCAGCAACCCAAGTGTCGGCACTGAAGCTTTCTTT
>TRBV27|13|.|once|TRBJ1-5
CASSLFRDQPQHF
TGTGCCAGCAGTTTATTTCGGGATCAGCCCCAGCATTTT
>TRBV7-7|15|.|.|TRBJ2-1
CASSFRGGMDNEQFF
TGTGCTAGCAGCTTCAGAGGTGGCATGGACAATGAGCAGTTCTTC
>TRBV2|11|.|.|TRBJ1-1
CASSALSEAFF
TGTGCCAGCAGTGCCCTCAGTGAAGCTTTCTTT
>TRBV28|16|.|.|TRBJ2-5
CASMDWRASSQETQYF
TGTGCCAGCATGGATTGGCGGGCCTCCAGCCAAGAGACCCAGTACTTC
>TRBV6-1|15|TRBD2|.|TRBJ2-7
CASTSGEGSVYEQYF
TGTGCCAGCACTAGCGGAGAAGGGTCGGTCTACGAGCAGTACTTC
>TRBV18|15|TRBD1|.|TRBJ2-7
CASSERGRGRYEQYF
TGTGCCAGCTCAGAAAGGGGGCGAGGAAGGTACGAGCAGTACTTC
>TRBV2|13|TRBD1|few|TRBJ2-7
CASTETGEHEQYF
TGTGCCAGCACGGAGACAGGGGAGCACGAGCAGTACTTC
>TRBV5-1|13|.|.|TRBJ2-7
CASSLAPYYEQYF
TGCGCCAGCAGCTTGGCGCCGTACTACGAGCAGTACTTC
>TRBV6-6|14|.|.|TRBJ1-1
CASKAALIRDEAFF
TGTGCCAGCAAAGCGGCGCTAATACGGGATGAAGCTTTCTTT
>TRBV5-5|14|.|.|TRBJ1-3
CASSLDIEGNTIYF
TGTGCCAGCAGCTTGGACATTGAAGGAAACACCATATATTTT
>TRBV9|15|.|.|TRBJ2-6
CASSVLSVGANVLTF
TGTGCCAGCAGCGTTCTCTCCGTTGGGGCCAACGTCCTGACTTTC
>TRBV2|14|.|.|TRBJ2-3
CASSVLVSTDTQYF
TGTGCCAGCAGTGTTTTAGTGAGCACAGATACGCAGTATTTT
>TRBV5-1|18|TRBD2|.|TRBJ2-3
CASSLGPSGGTTTDTQYF
TGCGCCAGCAGCTTGGGGCCTAGCGGGGGGACGACCACAGATACGCAGTATTTT
>TRBV27|16|TRBD1|.|TRBJ1-1
CASSPYRDRGSTEAFF
TGTGCCAGCAGTCCTTACCGGGACAGGGGGAGTACTGAGGCTTTCTTT
>TRBV7-2|13|.|.|TRBJ2-1
CASSLEFYNEQFF
TGTGCCAGCAGCTTGGAGTTTTACAATGAGCAGTTCTTC
>TRBV14|14|TRBD2|once|TRBJ2-2
CASSQGTSTGELFF
TGTGCCAGCAGCCAAGGGACTAGCACCGGGGAGCTGTTTTTT